What follows describes a single T cell receptor beta chain. Antigen: not known. The donors were members of the validation cohort comprising 100 to 150 subjects, separate from the roughly 670-subject first cohort. This sample was taken from a study of cytomegalovirus exposure and HLA in healthy donors. Findings of the study overall: Specificity of a few CMV-associated chains for CMV antigens was verified in vitro. The authors listed 150 to 200 TCR beta chains as cytomegalovirus-associated.

Produced via immunoSEQ multiplex PCR; TCRdb's table is partial and in-frame only. The top ten hold 3.5% to 5.5% of the sample, which has 140,000 to 150,000 clones, approximately 86% seen once. This clonotype originated in a man younger than 30 in good health and CMV-seropositive. Input material: PBMCs.

CDR3 coding DNA: TGTGCCAGTAGTGGCCACAAGTATAGCAATCAGCCCCAGCATTTT. Residues: CASSGHKYSNQPQHF. The chain recombines TRBV19 with TRBJ1-5; no clear D. V dropped 5 bases and J dropped 0 bases, with 11 bases sitting between them. The germline gives CDR1 LNHDA, CDR2 SQIVND (reference sequence). The CDR3 spans 15 residues.